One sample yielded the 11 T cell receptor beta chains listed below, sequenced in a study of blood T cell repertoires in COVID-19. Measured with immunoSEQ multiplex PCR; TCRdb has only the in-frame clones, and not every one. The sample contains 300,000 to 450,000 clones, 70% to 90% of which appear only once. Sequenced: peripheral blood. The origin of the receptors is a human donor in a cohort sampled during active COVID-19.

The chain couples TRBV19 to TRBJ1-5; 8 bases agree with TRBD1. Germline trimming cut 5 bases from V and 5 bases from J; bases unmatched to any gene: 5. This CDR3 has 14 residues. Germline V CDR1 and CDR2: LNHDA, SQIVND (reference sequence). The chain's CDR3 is CASSSDRVDQPQHF. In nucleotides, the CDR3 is TGTGCCAGTAGTTCGGACAGGGTGGATCAGCCCCAGCATTTT.

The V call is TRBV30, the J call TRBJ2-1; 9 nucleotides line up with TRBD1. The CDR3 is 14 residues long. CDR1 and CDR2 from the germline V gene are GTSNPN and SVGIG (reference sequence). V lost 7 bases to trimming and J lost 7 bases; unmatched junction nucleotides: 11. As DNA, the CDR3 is TGTGCCTTAGCCCCGGGACAGGGAGTAAATGAGCAGTTCTTC. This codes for CALAPGQGVNEQFF. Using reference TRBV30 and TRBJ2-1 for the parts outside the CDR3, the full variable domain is SQTIHQWPATLVQPVGSPLSLECTVEGTSNPNLYWYRQAAGRGLQLLFYSVGIGQISSEVPQNLSASRPQDRQFILSSKKLLLSDSGFYLCALAPGQGVNEQFFGPGTRLTVL.

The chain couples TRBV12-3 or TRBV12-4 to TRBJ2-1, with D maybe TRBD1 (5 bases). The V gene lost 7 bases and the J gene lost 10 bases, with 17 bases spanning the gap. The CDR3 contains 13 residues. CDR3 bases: TGTGCCAGCACCATTGGGGCTCCCGGGGAGCAGTTCTTC. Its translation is CASTIGAPGEQFF.

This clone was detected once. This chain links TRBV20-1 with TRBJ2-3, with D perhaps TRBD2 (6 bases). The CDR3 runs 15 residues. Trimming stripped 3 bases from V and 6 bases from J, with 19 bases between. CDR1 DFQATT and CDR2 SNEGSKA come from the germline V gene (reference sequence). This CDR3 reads CSASWSSAIEDTQYF. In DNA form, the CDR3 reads TGCAGTGCTAGTTGGTCTAGCGCCATAGAGGATACGCAGTATTTT.

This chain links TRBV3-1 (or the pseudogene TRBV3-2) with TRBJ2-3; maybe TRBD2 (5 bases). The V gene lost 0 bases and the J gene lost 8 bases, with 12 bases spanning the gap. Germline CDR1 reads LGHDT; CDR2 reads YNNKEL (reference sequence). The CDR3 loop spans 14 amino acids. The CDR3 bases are TGTGCCAGCAGCCAAGATCTTGGCGGAGGTACGCAGTATTTT. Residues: CASSQDLGGGTQYF.

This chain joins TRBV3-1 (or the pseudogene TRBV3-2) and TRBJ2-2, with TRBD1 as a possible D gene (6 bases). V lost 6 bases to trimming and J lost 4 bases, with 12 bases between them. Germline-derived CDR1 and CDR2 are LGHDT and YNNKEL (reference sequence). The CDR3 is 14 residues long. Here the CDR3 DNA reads TGTGCCAGCAGGGGGGCTAGTTCCACCGGGGAGCTGTTTTTT. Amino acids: CASRGASSTGELFF.

In DNA form, the CDR3 reads TGTGCCAGCAGCCAAGCCGCCGGAGGGAACCACCAAGAGACCCAGTACTTC. Translation: CASSQAAGGNHQETQYF. V and J are TRBV3-1 (or the pseudogene TRBV3-2) and TRBJ2-5; the D gene is possibly TRBD2 (6 bases). The CDR3 is 17 residues long. The V gene's germline CDR1 is LGHDT and CDR2 YNNKEL (reference sequence). V was clipped by 1 base and J by 0 bases, with 15 bases between them.

The CDR3: CASLLGTPRDTEAFF. CDR3 nucleotide sequence: TGCGCCAGCCTCCTCGGCACACCGAGGGACACTGAAGCTTTCTTT. This chain joins TRBV5-1 and TRBJ1-1; no clear D gene. This CDR3 is 15 amino acids long. Trimming took 7 bases from V and 3 from J, leaving 19 bases between them. The germline CDR1 and CDR2 sequences are SGHRS and YFSETQ.

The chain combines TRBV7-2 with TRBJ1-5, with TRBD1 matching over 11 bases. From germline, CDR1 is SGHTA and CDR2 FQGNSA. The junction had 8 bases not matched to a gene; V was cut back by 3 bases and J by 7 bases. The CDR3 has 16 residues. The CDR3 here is CASSLVGTGGSQPQHF. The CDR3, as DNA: TGTGCCAGCAGCTTGGTTGGGACAGGGGGTTCCCAGCCCCAGCATTTT. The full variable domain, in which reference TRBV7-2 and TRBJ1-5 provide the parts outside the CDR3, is GAGVSQSPSNKVTEKGKDVELRCDPISGHTALYWYRQSLGQGLEFLIYFQGNSAPDKSGLPSDRFSAERTGGSVSTLTIQRTQQEDSAVYLCASSLVGTGGSQPQHFGDGTRLSIL.

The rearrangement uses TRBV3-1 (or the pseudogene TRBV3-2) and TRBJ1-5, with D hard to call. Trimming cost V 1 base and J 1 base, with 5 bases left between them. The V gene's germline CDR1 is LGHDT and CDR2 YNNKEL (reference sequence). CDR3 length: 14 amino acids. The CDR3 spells CASSQGGSNQPQHF. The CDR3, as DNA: TGTGCCAGCAGCCAAGGCGGAAGCAATCAGCCCCAGCATTTT.

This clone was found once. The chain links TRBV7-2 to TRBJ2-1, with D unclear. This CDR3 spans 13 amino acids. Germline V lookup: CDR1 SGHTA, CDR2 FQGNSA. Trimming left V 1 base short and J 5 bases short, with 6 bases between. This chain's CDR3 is CASSLGQDNEQFF. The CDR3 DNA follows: TGTGCCAGCAGCTTAGGGCAGGACAATGAGCAGTTCTTC.